The 9 T cell receptor beta chains below come from one sample, sequenced in a study of T cell responses to AZD1222 COVID-19 vaccine. Here immunoSEQ multiplex PCR was the method, and the copy in TCRdb shows in-frame clones only, minus some. The sample carries about 180,000 clones, about 91% recorded once. This specimen consisted of peripheral blood, obtained on day 0 of AZD1222 vaccination. Every receptor here comes from an adult in good health.

The chain has TRBV19 and TRBJ2-2, with 12 positions matching TRBD1. The V segment lost 4 bases and the J segment 4 bases; nucleotides outside the gene matches: 4. Germline V lookup: CDR1 LNHDA, CDR2 SQIVND (reference sequence). CDR3 length: 16 amino acids. The CDR3 nucleotides read TGTGCCAGTAGTAAGGGACAGGGGGCGGGCACCGGGGAGCTGTTTTTT. As protein: CASSKGQGAGTGELFF.

Points on this clone: The junction and the germline gene differ at one end; a read error may be behind it. V usage is TRBV6-6 and J usage is TRBJ1-5, with 8 bases matching TRBD1. Germline V lookup: CDR1 MNHNY, CDR2 SVGAGI (reference sequence). The CDR3 spans 14 residues. CDR3 loop: CASSYDRGNPPQHF. CDR3 in DNA: TGTGCCAGCAGTTACGACAGGGGTAATCCGCCCCAGCATTTT.

The chain recombines TRBV27 with TRBJ1-3, with unresolved D. Germline CDR1 is MNHEY and CDR2 is SMNVEV (reference sequence). The V and J ends lost 3 bases and 0 bases respectively, with 9 bases between them. CDR3 length equals 15 residues. This CDR3 is CASSFRANSGNTIYF. DNA for the CDR3: TGTGCCAGCAGTTTCCGGGCTAACTCTGGAAACACCATATATTTT.

This clone turned up a few times. The V and J genes are TRBV7-2 and TRBJ1-3; 7 bases agree with TRBD1. Germline CDR1 reads SGHTA; CDR2 reads FQGNSA. The V segment lost 5 bases and the J segment 1 base; nucleotides outside the gene matches: 5. This CDR3 has 15 residues. The DNA of the CDR3 is TGTGCCAGCAGCCTCAACAGGGGATCTGGAAACACCATATATTTT. It specifies CASSLNRGSGNTIYF.

V is TRBV7-9 and J is TRBJ1-2; a weak D match, TRBD1 (5 bases). V was clipped by 5 bases and J by 7 bases, with 14 bases between them. CDR1 and CDR2 from the germline V gene are SEHNR and FQNEAQ (reference sequence). The CDR3 has 13 residues. The chain's CDR3 is CASSPAGGGGYTF. DNA for the CDR3: TGTGCCAGCAGCCCGGCGGGGGGGGGTGGCTACACCTTC.

The rearrangement joins TRBV5-6 to TRBJ2-2; 8 bases line up with TRBD2. The CDR3 covers 16 residues. Germline trimming cut 0 bases from V and 1 base from J; bases unmatched to any gene: 2. CDR1 and CDR2 from the germline V gene are SGHDT and YYEEEE. CDR3 in amino acids: CASSLVSGKNTGELFF. The DNA of the CDR3 is TGTGCCAGCAGCTTGGTTAGCGGGAAGAACACCGGGGAGCTGTTTTTT.

The chain is built from TRBV7-8 and TRBJ2-7; D might be TRBD1 or TRBD2, each matching 5 bases. The CDR3 runs to 15 residues. Per germline, CDR1 SGHVS and CDR2 FQNEAQ. Trimming stripped 8 bases from V and 2 bases from J, with 19 bases between. The chain's CDR3 is CASVPWGRLTYEQYF. In nucleotides, the CDR3 is TGTGCCAGCGTACCTTGGGGACGGCTGACCTACGAGCAGTACTTC.

The chain is built from TRBV28 and TRBJ1-5; D gene unclear. V was trimmed by 7 bases and J by 1 base, leaving 17 bases between them. From germline, CDR1 is MDHEN and CDR2 SYDVKM. CDR3 length equals 16 residues. CDR3 in amino acids: CASTNLGLGSNQPQHF. For the CDR3, the DNA is TGTGCCAGCACTAACCTCGGACTCGGGAGCAATCAGCCCCAGCATTTT.

This clone has only a few counts. The chain is built from TRBV27 and TRBJ2-1, with 10 positions matching TRBD2. J gave up 7 bases and V 5 bases, and 8 bases lay outside the gene matches. The germline V gene has CDR1 MNHEY and CDR2 SMNVEV (reference sequence). This CDR3 is built from 15 residues. In nucleotides, the CDR3 is TGTGCCAGCAGTCTACTAGCGGGAAGGCATAATGAGCAGTTCTTC. Translating gives CASSLLAGRHNEQFF.